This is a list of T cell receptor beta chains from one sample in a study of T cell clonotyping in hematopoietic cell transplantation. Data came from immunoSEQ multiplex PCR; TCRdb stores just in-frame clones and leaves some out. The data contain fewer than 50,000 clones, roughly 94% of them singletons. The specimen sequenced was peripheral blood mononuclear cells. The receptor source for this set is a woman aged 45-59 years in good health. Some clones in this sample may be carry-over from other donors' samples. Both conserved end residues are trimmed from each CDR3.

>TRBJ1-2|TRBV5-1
ASSQVTQGNGYT
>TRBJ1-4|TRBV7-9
ASTYGGRDEKLF
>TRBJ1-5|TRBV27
ASSLSGGVNQPQH
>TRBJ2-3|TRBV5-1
ASSLRLGSRGDTQY
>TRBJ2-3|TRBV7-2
ASSFLEDTQY
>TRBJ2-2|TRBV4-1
ASSKRDRNTGELF
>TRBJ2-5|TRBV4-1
ASSSGSQETQY
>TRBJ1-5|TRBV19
ASRTGTGLRQPQH
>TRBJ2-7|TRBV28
ASSFDQSGGAKEQY
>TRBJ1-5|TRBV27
ASSLTAVKRQPQH
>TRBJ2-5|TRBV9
ASSVAPTYGDIEKETQY
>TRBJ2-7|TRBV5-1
ASSLGGASYEQY
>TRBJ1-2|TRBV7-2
ASSPAFPYGYT
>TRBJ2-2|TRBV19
ASSVAVGTGELF
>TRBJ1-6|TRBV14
ASSQDLNINSGLH
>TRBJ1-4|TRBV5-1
ASSLLGGSEKLF
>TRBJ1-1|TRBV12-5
ASGLAGTLGAF
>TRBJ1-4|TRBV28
ASSLPQQGVLKKLF
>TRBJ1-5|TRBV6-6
ASKGGAPGSNQPQH
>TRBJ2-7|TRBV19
ASGGTSGGDEQY
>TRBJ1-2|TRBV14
ASSQDLGHPTDGYT
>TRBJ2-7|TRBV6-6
ASRDPTGSSYEQY
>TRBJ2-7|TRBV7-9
ASSFGVPYEQY
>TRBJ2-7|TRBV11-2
ASSLEQGGSYEQY
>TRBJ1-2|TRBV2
ASSPGRGSYGYT
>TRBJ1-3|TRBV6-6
ASSYPTGGPGNTIY
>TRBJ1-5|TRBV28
ASSFPGTGNQPQH
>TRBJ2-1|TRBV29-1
SSRGFANNEQF
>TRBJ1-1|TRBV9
ASSVGGQEDTEAF
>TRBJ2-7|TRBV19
ASSMEARQAYEQY
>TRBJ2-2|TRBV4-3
ASSQGAGGPHGELF
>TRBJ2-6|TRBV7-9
ASSLGADGANVLT
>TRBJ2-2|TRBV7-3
ASSLTGTGTGELF
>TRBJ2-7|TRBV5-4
ASSSQGQGVYEQY
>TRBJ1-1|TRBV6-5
ASTKGLQGKAF
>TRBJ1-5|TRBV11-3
ASSLGPQQPQH
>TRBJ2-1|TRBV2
ASSDQGLLDNEQF
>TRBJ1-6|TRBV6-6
ASSSPVSPLH
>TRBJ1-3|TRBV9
ASSVASQGDTIY
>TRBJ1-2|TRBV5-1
ASSPGGQGGGYT
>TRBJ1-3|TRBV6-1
ATSPGGSGNTIY
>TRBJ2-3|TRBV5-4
ASSLPLDTDTQY
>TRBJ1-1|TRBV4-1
ASSQFTGENTEAF
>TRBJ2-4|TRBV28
ASSPPGDIQY